Following are 22 T cell receptor beta chains from one sample sequenced in a study of T cell responses to AZD1222 COVID-19 vaccine. Some clones are missing from TCRdb's copy, which holds only in-frame ones; the method was immunoSEQ multiplex PCR. The sample has approximately 120,000 clones, more than 80% seen once. Sequenced here: peripheral blood, sampled on day 0 of AZD1222 vaccination. The receptors were gathered from an adult in good health.

The chain joins TRBV9 to TRBJ1-4; 10 bases align to TRBD1. Looked up from germline, CDR1 is SGDLS and CDR2 is YYNGEE. J lost 7 bases, V lost 0 bases, and 3 bases had no gene match. The CDR3 loop spans 15 amino acids. In nucleotides, the CDR3 is TGTGCCAGCAGCGTAGCGGGACAGGGGCCTGAAAAACTGTTTTTT. Protein product: CASSVAGQGPEKLFF. Using reference TRBV9 and TRBJ1-4 for the parts outside the CDR3, the full variable domain is DSGVTQTPKHLITATGQRVTLRCSPRSGDLSVYWYQQSLDQGLQFLIQYYNGEERAKGNILERFSAQQFPDLHSELNLSSLELGDSALYFCASSVAGQGPEKLFFGSGTQLSVL.

The rearrangement uses TRBV28 and TRBJ1-6; TRBD1 matches at 7 bases. V lost 8 bases, J lost 11 bases, and 21 bases stayed unmatched. CDR1 and CDR2 from the germline V gene are MDHEN and SYDVKM. This CDR3 has 17 amino acids. The CDR3: CASVAPIRQGYVAPLHF. The DNA of the CDR3 is TGTGCCAGCGTAGCCCCCATTAGACAGGGCTATGTGGCACCCCTCCACTTT.

The J gene is TRBJ1-4, the V gene TRBV7-2; D not resolved. There are 14 residues in the CDR3. The germline V gene encodes CDR1 SGHTA and CDR2 FQGNSA. Trimming removed 1 base from V and 3 bases from J, with 6 bases in between. The CDR3 loop reads CASSLGGSNEKLFF. For the CDR3, the DNA is TGTGCCAGCAGCTTAGGGGGTTCTAATGAAAAACTGTTTTTT.

The chain joins TRBV19 to TRBJ1-5; D is unclear. The CDR3 runs to 12 residues. Trimming pared 0 bases from V and 9 bases from J, leaving 6 bases between. From germline, CDR1 is LNHDA and CDR2 SQIVND (reference sequence). CDR3 sequence: CASSIDRWPQHF. CDR3 DNA sequence: TGTGCCAGTAGTATAGACCGATGGCCCCAGCATTTT.

The rearrangement links TRBV28 to TRBJ1-2; TRBD1 is a possible D gene (5 bases). CDR3 size: 14 residues. The ends were cut back, 2 bases at V and 3 bases at J, with 10 bases in the middle. Germline V gives CDR1 MDHEN, CDR2 SYDVKM. The CDR3 here is CASSLLSGDYGYTF. The CDR3 DNA reads as TGTGCCAGCAGTTTACTCTCGGGGGACTATGGCTACACCTTC.

On this clone itself: The junction and the germline gene differ at one end; a read error may be behind it. The rearrangement uses TRBV3-1 (or the pseudogene TRBV3-2) and TRBJ2-5; TRBD2 matches at 7 bases. Looked up from germline, CDR1 is LGHDT and CDR2 is YNNKEL (reference sequence). CDR3 size: 13 residues. In nucleotides, the CDR3 is TGTGCCAGCAGCCCCCGAAACCTCGGGGGGAGAGACTTC. It yields the protein CASSPRNLGGRDF.

The V gene is TRBV28, the J gene TRBJ2-7; TRBD2 matches 11 bases. The trim removed 1 base at V and 7 bases at J, leaving 12 bases unmatched. There are 17 residues in the CDR3. Germline V gene sequence: CDR1 MDHEN, CDR2 SYDVKM. The CDR3 DNA sequence: TGTGCCAGCAGTTTATTGGGAACTAGCGGGAGATCCTTGGAGCAGTACTTC. It is translated as CASSLLGTSGRSLEQYF.

The gene calls are TRBV30 and TRBJ1-2; D remains unclear. CDR1 is GTSNPN and CDR2 is SVGIG in the germline V gene (reference sequence). V lost 1 base and J 8 bases, leaving 8 bases between the germline ends. This CDR3 has 11 residues. CDR3 protein: CAWSGLGGYTF. CDR3 nucleotides: TGTGCCTGGAGTGGGCTTGGGGGCTACACCTTC. Full variable domain (outside the CDR3, taken from reference TRBV30 and TRBJ1-2): SQTIHQWPATLVQPVGSPLSLECTVEGTSNPNLYWYRQAAGRGLQLLFYSVGIGQISSEVPQNLSASRPQDRQFILSSKKLLLSDSGFYLCAWSGLGGYTFGSGTRLTVV.

This chain uses TRBV7-2 with TRBJ2-7; D might be TRBD1 (6 bases). Trimming removed 5 bases at V and 2 bases at J, with 16 bases between. Germline V gene sequence: CDR1 SGHTA, CDR2 FQGNSA. The length of the CDR3 is 15 residues. Written as DNA, the CDR3 is TGTGCCAGCAGCATGACAGGTGCCATTACCTACGAGCAGTACTTC. Translation: CASSMTGAITYEQYF.

The rearrangement links TRBV7-3 to TRBJ2-1, with 14 bases that match TRBD2. V shed 5 bases and J 4 bases; nucleotides not matched to a gene: 4. From germline, CDR1 is SGHTA and CDR2 FQGTGA. The length of the CDR3 is 16 residues. The CDR3 here is CASSPRLAGGYNEQFF. CDR3 sequence (DNA): TGTGCCAGCAGCCCGAGACTAGCGGGGGGGTACAATGAGCAGTTCTTC. Full variable domain (remainder filled in from reference TRBV7-3 and TRBJ2-1): GAGVSQTPSNKVTEKGKYVELRCDPISGHTALYWYRQSLGQGPEFLIYFQGTGAADDSGLPNDRFFAVRPEGSVSTLKIQRTERGDSAVYLCASSPRLAGGYNEQFFGPGTRLTVL.

The chain joins TRBV7-2 to TRBJ1-4; D call uncertain. The germline V gene has CDR1 SGHTA and CDR2 FQGNSA. V shed 5 bases and J shed 7 bases, with 11 bases lying between them. The CDR3 sequence is 13 residues long. The CDR3 loop reads CASSRTIGEKLFF. The CDR3 DNA follows: TGTGCCAGCAGCAGGACTATTGGTGAAAAACTGTTTTTT. The full variable domain, its missing parts supplied by reference TRBV7-2 and TRBJ1-4, is GAGVSQSPSNKVTEKGKDVELRCDPISGHTALYWYRQSLGQGLEFLIYFQGNSAPDKSGLPSDRFSAERTGGSVSTLTIQRTQQEDSAVYLCASSRTIGEKLFFGSGTQLSVL.

On this clone: A junction end diverges from the germline sequence, so it may reflect a read error. The chain combines TRBV20-1 with TRBJ1-4; perhaps TRBD1 as D (5 bases). The CDR3 has 11 residues. CDR1 is DFQATT, CDR2 SNEGSKA, per germline (reference sequence). CDR3 DNA sequence: TGCAGTGCTAGGGGGGGACGTGGGAGGGTTTTT. Residues: CSARGGRGRVF.

The J gene is TRBJ1-2, the V gene TRBV18; D gene uncertain. Germline V gene sequence: CDR1 KGHSH, CDR2 LQKENI. Trimming shortened V by 3 bases and J by 8 bases, and 7 bases separated the two germline ends. This CDR3 is built from 11 residues. CDR3 amino acids: CASSPAEGYTF. DNA of the CDR3: TGTGCCAGCTCACCGGCAGAGGGCTACACCTTC.

This chain joins TRBV6-5 and TRBJ2-3, with 7 positions matching TRBD2. Germline loops: CDR1 MNHEY, CDR2 SVGAGI. The CDR3 spans 14 residues. V shed 7 bases and J 2 bases; nucleotides not matched to a gene: 6. The CDR3, as DNA: TGTGCCAGCAAGGCGGGAGTCGCCACAGATACGCAGTATTTT. Its translation: CASKAGVATDTQYF.

The V gene is TRBV6-1, the J gene TRBJ1-1; 8 bases map to TRBD1. V shed 4 bases and J 10 bases; nucleotides not matched to a gene: 8. This CDR3 has 13 amino acids. The germline gives CDR1 MNHNS, CDR2 SASEGT. DNA for the CDR3: TGTGCCAGCAGTGGAGCAGGGGGCCGGGTAGCTTTCTTT. Protein product: CASSGAGGRVAFF.

This chain links TRBV4-1 with TRBJ1-1; tentatively, D is TRBD1 (6 bases). Germline V lookup: CDR1 MGHRA, CDR2 YSYEKL. The CDR3 consists of 17 residues. Trimming left V 3 bases short and J 4 bases short, with 21 bases between. CDR3: CASSHGTGSMYSTEAFF. CDR3 in DNA: TGCGCCAGCAGCCACGGTACAGGGAGTATGTATAGCACTGAAGCTTTCTTT.

This rearrangement joins TRBV6-5 to TRBJ1-2; 8 bases agree with TRBD1. The CDR3 length is 13 residues. Germline assignment: CDR1 MNHEY and CDR2 SVGAGI. V shed 7 bases, J shed 3 bases, and the junction held 4 bases outside the gene matches. Here the CDR3 reads CASKTGADYGYTF. CDR3 DNA: TGTGCCAGCAAGACAGGGGCGGACTATGGCTACACCTTC.

This CDR3 reads CASSPAVGNTIYF. CDR3 sequence (DNA): TGTGCCAGCAGCCCCGCAGTTGGAAACACCATATATTTT. The chain joins TRBV9 to TRBJ1-3, with D unclear. Germline CDR1 and CDR2: SGDLS and YYNGEE. Trimming pared 4 bases from V and 3 bases from J, leaving 8 bases between. CDR3 size: 13 residues.

Worth noting for this clone: Other DNA sequences in the same sample also yield this CDR3. The V call is TRBV7-2, the J call TRBJ1-1; TRBD1 aligns across 8 bases. The CDR3 has 14 amino acids. V gave up 4 bases and J gave up 1 base; unmatched junction bases: 2. Germline values: CDR1 SGHTA, CDR2 FQGNSA. The CDR3 protein is CASSSGTGNTEAFF. The CDR3 nucleotides are TGTGCCAGCAGCTCCGGGACAGGGAACACTGAAGCTTTCTTT. The complete variable domain, with remaining parts taken from reference TRBV7-2 and TRBJ1-1, reads GAGVSQSPSNKVTEKGKDVELRCDPISGHTALYWYRQSLGQGLEFLIYFQGNSAPDKSGLPSDRFSAERTGGSVSTLTIQRTQQEDSAVYLCASSSGTGNTEAFFGQGTRLTVV.

The sample holds a few counts of this clone. The chain links TRBV9 to TRBJ1-4; D not certain. The CDR3 has 14 amino acids. V was trimmed by 7 bases and J by 6 bases, leaving 16 bases between them. Germline-derived CDR1 and CDR2 are SGDLS and YYNGEE. The CDR3 protein is CASSLIGMDEKLFF. For the CDR3, the DNA is TGTGCCAGCTCTCTCATAGGGATGGATGAAAAACTGTTTTTT.

This clone was found once. This chain links TRBV29-1 with TRBJ1-1; D gene unclear. Trimming took 4 bases from V and 3 from J, leaving 6 bases between them. CDR1 is SQVTM and CDR2 is ANQGSEA in the germline V gene. CDR3 length equals 11 residues. The CDR3 coding sequence is TGCAGCGTTGCCCTTTACACTGAAGCTTTCTTT. Amino acids: CSVALYTEAFF. Full variable domain (outside the CDR3, taken from reference TRBV29-1 and TRBJ1-1): SAVISQKPSRDICQRGTSLTIQCQVDSQVTMMFWYRQQPGQSLTLIATANQGSEATYESGFVIDKFPISRPNLTFSTLTVSNMSPEDSSIYLCSVALYTEAFFGQGTRLTVV.

Notes on this clone: This sample includes further DNA sequences coding for the same CDR3. The chain combines TRBV28 with TRBJ1-2; TRBD1 might be the D (5 bases). The length of the CDR3 is 12 residues. The ends were cut back, 5 bases at V and 5 bases at J, with 9 bases in the middle. Germline V gene data show CDR1 as MDHEN and CDR2 as SYDVKM. The CDR3 nucleotides read TGTGCCAGCAGTCTGCGGACATATGGCTACACCTTC. Amino acid sequence: CASSLRTYGYTF.